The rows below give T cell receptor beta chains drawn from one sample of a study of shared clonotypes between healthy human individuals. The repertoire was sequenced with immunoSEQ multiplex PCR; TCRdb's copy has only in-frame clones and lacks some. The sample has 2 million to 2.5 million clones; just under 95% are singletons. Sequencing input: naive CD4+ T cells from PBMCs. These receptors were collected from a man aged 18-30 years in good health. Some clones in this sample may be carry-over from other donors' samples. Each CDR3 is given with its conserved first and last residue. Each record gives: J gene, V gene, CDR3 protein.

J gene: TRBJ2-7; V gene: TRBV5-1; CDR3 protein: CASSLWTGQNYEQYF
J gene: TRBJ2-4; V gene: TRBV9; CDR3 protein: CASSPGQGRNIQYF
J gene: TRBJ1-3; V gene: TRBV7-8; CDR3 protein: CASTPTGPRNTIYF
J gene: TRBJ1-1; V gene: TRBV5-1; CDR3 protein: CASSTVPEAFF
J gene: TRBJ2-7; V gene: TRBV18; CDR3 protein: CASSPATETYEQYF
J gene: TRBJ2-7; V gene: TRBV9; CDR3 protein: CASSGGLAYEQYF
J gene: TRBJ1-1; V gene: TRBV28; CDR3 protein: CASSEGQALNTEAFF
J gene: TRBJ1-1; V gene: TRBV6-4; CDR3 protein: CASSFRPCRDRDTEAFF
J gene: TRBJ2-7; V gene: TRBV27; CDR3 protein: CASSLSPSGTGEQYF
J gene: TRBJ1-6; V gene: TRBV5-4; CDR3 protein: CASSLEWGVNSPLHF
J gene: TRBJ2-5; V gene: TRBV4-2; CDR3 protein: CASSPGQGFTRGTQYF